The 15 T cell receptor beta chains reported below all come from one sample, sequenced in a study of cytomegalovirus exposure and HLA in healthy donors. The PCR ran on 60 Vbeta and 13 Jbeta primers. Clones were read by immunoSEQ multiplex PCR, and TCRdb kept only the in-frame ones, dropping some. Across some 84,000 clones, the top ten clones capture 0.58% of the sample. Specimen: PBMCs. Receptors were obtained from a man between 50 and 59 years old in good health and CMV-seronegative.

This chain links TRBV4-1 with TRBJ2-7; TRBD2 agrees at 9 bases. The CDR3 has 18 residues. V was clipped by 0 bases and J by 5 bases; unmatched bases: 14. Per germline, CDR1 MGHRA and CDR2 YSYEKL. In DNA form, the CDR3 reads TGCGCCAGCAGCCAAGAACGTTTTGGGACTAGCCTCTCGGACGAGCAGTACTTC. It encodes CASSQERFGTSLSDEQYF.

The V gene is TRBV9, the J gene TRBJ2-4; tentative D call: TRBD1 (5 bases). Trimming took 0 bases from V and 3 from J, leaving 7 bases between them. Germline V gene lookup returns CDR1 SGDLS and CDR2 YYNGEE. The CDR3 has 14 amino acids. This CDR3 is CASSVGGGKNIQYF. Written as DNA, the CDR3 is TGTGCCAGCAGCGTAGGGGGCGGCAAAAACATTCAGTACTTC.

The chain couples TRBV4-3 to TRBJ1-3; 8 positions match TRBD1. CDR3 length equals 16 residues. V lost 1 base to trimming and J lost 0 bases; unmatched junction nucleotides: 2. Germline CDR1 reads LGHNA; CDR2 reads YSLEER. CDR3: CASSQGDRSSGNTIYF. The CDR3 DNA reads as TGCGCCAGCAGCCAAGGGGACAGGAGCTCTGGAAACACCATATATTTT.

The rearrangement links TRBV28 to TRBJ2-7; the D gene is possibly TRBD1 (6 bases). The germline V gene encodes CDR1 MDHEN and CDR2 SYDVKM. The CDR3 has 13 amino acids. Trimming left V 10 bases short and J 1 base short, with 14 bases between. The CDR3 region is CATNPGQSYEQYF. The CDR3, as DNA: TGTGCCACCAACCCGGGACAATCCTACGAGCAGTACTTC. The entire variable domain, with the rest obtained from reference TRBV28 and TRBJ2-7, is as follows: DVKVTQSSRYLVKRTGEKVFLECVQDMDHENMFWYRQDPGLGLRLIYFSYDVKMKEKGDIPEGYSVSREKKERFSLILESASTNQTSMYLCATNPGQSYEQYFGPGTRLTVT.

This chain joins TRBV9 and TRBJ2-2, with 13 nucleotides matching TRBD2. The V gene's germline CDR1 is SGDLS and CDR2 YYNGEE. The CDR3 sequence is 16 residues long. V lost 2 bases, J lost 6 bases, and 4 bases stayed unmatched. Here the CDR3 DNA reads TGTGCCAGCAGCGTTCCACTAGCGGGGGGGTCCGGGGAGCTGTTTTTT. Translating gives CASSVPLAGGSGELFF.

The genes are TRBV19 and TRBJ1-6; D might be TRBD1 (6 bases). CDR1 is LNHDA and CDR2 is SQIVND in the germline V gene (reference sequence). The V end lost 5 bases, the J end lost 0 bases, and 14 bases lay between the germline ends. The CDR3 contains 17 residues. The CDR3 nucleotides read TGTGCCAGTAGTGACCAGGGGTTCAGCTCCTATAATTCACCCCTCCACTTT. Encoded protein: CASSDQGFSSYNSPLHF.

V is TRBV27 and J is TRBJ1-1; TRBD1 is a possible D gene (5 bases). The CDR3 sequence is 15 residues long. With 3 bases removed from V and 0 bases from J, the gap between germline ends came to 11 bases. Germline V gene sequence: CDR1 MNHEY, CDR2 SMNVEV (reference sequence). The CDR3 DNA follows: TGTGCCAGCAGTTTGGAGGGGAACATGAACACTGAAGCTTTCTTT. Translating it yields CASSLEGNMNTEAFF.

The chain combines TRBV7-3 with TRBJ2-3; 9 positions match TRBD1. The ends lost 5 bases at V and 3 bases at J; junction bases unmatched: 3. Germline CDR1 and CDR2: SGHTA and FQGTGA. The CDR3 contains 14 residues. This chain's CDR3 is CASSVGTGTDTQYF. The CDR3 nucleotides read TGTGCCAGCAGCGTTGGGACAGGGACAGATACGCAGTATTTT. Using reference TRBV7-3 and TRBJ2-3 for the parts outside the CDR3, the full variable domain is GAGVSQTPSNKVTEKGKYVELRCDPISGHTALYWYRQSLGQGPEFLIYFQGTGAADDSGLPNDRFFAVRPEGSVSTLKIQRTERGDSAVYLCASSVGTGTDTQYFGPGTRLTVL.

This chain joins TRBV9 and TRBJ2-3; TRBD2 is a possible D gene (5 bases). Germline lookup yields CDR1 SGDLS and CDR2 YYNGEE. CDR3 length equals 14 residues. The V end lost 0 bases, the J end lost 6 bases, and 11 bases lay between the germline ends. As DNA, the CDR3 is TGTGCCAGCAGCGTAGAGCCTAGCAGGGATACGCAGTATTTT. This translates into CASSVEPSRDTQYF.

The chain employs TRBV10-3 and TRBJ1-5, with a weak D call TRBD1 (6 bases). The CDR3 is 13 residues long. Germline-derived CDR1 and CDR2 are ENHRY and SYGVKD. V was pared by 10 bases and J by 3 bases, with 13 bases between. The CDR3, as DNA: TGTGCCAGCCAAGGGGGTAACAATCAGCCCCAGCATTTT. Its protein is CASQGGNNQPQHF.

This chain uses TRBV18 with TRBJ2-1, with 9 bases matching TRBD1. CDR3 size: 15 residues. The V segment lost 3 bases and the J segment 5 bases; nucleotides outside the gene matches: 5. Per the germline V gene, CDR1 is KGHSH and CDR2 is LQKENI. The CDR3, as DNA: TGTGCCAGCTCACCGGGACAGGGTCCCCACAATGAGCAGTTCTTC. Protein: CASSPGQGPHNEQFF.

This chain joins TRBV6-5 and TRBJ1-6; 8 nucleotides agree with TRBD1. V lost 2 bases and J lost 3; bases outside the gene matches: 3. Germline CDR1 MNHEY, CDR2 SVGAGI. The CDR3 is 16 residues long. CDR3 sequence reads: CASSYTGQDYNSPLHF. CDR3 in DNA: TGTGCCAGCAGTTACACGGGACAGGACTATAATTCACCCCTCCACTTT.

The CDR3 protein is CASSAQGTYTEAFF. In DNA form, the CDR3 reads TGTGCCAGCAGCGCGCAGGGGACGTACACTGAAGCTTTCTTT. The chain joins TRBV7-8 to TRBJ1-1; tentative D call: TRBD1 (6 bases). This CDR3 is 14 amino acids long. CDR1 and CDR2 from the germline V gene are SGHVS and FQNEAQ. V shed 5 bases and J shed 3 bases, with 13 bases lying between them. Full variable domain (remainder filled in from reference TRBV7-8 and TRBJ1-1): GAGVSQSPRYKVAKRGQDVALRCDPISGHVSLFWYQQALGQGPEFLTYFQNEAQLDKSGLPSDRFFAERPEGSVSTLKIQRTQQEDSAVYLCASSAQGTYTEAFFGQGTRLTVV.

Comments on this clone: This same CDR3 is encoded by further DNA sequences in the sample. CDR3 sequence reads: CASSYSTGTEAFF. The CDR3 coding sequence is TGTGCCAGCAGTTACTCTACGGGCACTGAAGCTTTCTTT. The chain is built from TRBV6-5 and TRBJ1-1; D is uncertain. V was clipped by 0 bases and J by 4 bases, with 6 bases between them. This CDR3 has 13 residues. CDR1 MNHEY and CDR2 SVGAGI come from the germline V gene.

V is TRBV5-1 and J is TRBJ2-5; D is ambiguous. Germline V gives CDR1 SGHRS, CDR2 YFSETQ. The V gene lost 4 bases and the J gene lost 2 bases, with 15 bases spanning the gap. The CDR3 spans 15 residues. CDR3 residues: CASSLNGDPQETQYF. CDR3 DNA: TGCGCCAGCAGCCTCAACGGAGACCCTCAAGAGACCCAGTACTTC.